This entry describes one TCR beta chain. The antigen is unknown. These data originate in a study of cytomegalovirus exposure and HLA in healthy donors. Overall study findings and caveats: Later analysis found that TCR beta chains associated with HLA were more clonally expanded than other, equally common chains.

In the PCR, 60 Vbeta and 13 Jbeta primers were used. Libraries were prepared by immunoSEQ multiplex PCR; TCRdb keeps only in-frame clonotypes and omits some of them. Of 100,000 to 150,000 clones in the sample, less than 80% were seen once. The receptor comes from a woman aged 45-65 years in good health and CMV-seronegative. Input material: PBMCs.

CDR3 in amino acids: CAWSGQGGQPQHF. CDR3 bases: TGTGCCTGGAGTGGACAGGGGGGTCAGCCCCAGCATTTT. The chain is built from TRBV30 and TRBJ1-5; TRBD1 matches at 9 bases. The CDR3 totals 13 residues. V was pared by 1 base and J by 6 bases, with 1 base of the junction left unmatched. Germline V lookup: CDR1 GTSNPN, CDR2 SVGIG (reference sequence).